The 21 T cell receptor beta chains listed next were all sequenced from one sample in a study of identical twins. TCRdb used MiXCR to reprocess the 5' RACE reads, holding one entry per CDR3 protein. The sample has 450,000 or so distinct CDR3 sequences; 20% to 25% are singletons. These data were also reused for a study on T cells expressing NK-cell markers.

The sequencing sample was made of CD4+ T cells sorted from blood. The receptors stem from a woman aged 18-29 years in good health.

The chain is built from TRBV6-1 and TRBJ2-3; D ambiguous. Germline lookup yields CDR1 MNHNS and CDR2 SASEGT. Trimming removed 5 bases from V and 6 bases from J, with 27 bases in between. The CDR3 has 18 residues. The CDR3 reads CASSTQRTPGKPSDTQYF. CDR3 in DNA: TGTGCCAGCAGTACACAACGTACTCCGGGCAAACCCTCGGATACGCAGTATTTT.

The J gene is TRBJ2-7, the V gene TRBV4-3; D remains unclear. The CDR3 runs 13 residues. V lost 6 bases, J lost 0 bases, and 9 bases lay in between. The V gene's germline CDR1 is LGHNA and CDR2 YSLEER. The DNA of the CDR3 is TGCGCCAGCAGTCTAAGCGACTCCTACGAGCAGTACTTC. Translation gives CASSLSDSYEQYF.

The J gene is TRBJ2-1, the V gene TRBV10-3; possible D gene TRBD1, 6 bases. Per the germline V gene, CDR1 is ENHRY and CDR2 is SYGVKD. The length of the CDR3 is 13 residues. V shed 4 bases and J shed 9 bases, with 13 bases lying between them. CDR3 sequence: CAISVPRGAEQFF. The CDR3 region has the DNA TGTGCCATCAGTGTCCCCAGGGGAGCTGAGCAGTTCTTC.

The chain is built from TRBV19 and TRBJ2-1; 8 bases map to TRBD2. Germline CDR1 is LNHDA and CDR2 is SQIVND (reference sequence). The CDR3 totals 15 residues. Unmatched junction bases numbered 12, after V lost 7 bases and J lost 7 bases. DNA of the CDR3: TGTGCCAGTACTCGGGAGGGCCTAGCTACGAATGAGCAGTTCTTC. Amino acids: CASTREGLATNEQFF. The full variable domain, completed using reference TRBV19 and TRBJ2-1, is DGGITQSPKYLFRKEGQNVTLSCEQNLNHDAMYWYRQDPGQGLRLIYYSQIVNDFQKGDIAEGYSVSREKKESFPLTVTSAQKNPTAFYLCASTREGLATNEQFFGPGTRLTVL.

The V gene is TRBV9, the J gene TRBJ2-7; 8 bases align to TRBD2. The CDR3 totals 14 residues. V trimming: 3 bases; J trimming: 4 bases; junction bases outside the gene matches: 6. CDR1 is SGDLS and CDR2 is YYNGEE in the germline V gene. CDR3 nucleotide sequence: TGTGCCAGCAGCGCGGGACTAGGAGAATACGAGCAGTACTTC. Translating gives CASSAGLGEYEQYF. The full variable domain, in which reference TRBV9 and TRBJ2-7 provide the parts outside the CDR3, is DSGVTQTPKHLITATGQRVTLRCSPRSGDLSVYWYQQSLDQGLQFLIQYYNGEERAKGNILERFSAQQFPDLHSELNLSSLELGDSALYFCASSAGLGEYEQYFGPGTRLTVT.

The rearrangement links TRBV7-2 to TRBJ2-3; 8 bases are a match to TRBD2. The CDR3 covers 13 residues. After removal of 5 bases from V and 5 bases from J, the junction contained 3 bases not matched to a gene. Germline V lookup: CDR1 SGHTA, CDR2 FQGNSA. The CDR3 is CASSPRGGDTQYF. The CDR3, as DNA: TGTGCCAGCAGCCCCCGGGGGGGAGATACGCAGTATTTT.

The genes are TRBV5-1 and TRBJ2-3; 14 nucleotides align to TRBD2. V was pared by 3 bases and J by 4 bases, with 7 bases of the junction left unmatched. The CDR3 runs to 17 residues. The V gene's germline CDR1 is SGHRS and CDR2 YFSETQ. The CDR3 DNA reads TGCGCCAGCAGCTCGTCATCGACTAGCGGGAGGGCAGATACGCAGTATTTT. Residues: CASSSSSTSGRADTQYF.

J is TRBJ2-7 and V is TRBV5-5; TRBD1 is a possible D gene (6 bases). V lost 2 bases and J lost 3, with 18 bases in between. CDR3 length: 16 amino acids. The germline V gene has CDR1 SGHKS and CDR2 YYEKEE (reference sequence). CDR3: CASSFVGRDTSYEQYF. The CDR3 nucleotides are TGTGCCAGCAGCTTCGTTGGCCGGGACACCAGCTACGAGCAGTACTTC.

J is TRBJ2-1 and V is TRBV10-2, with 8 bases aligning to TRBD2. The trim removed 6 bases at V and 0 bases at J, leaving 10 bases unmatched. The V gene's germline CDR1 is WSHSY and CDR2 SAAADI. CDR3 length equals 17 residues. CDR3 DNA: TGCGCCAGCAGGCACCGGACTAGCCGGAGCTCCTACAATGAGCAGTTCTTC. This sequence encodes CASRHRTSRSSYNEQFF.

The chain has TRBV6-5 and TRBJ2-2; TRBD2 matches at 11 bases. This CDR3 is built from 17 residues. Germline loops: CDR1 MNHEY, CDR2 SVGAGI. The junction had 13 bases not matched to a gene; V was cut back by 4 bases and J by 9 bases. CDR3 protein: CASSSETSGTRFRELFF. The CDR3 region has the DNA TGTGCCAGCAGTTCGGAGACTAGCGGGACTAGGTTCCGGGAGCTGTTTTTT.

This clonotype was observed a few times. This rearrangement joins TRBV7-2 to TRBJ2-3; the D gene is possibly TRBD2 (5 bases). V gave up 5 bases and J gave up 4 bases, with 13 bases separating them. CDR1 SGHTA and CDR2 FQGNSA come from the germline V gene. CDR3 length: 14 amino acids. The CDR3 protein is CASSRWEMSDTQYF. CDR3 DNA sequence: TGTGCCAGCAGCAGATGGGAGATGTCAGATACGCAGTATTTT.

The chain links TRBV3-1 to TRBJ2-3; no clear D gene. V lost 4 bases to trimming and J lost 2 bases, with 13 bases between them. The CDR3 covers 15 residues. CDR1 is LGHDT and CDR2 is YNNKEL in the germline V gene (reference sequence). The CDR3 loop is CASSRRPPTTDTQYF. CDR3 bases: TGTGCCAGCAGCCGTCGGCCCCCCACCACAGATACGCAGTATTTT.

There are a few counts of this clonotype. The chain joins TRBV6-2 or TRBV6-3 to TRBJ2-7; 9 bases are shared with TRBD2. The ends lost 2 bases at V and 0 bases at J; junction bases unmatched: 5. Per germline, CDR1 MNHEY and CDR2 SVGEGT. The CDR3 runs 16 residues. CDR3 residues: CASSYGLAGLSYEQYF. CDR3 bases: TGTGCCAGCAGTTACGGGCTAGCGGGACTCTCCTACGAGCAGTACTTC.

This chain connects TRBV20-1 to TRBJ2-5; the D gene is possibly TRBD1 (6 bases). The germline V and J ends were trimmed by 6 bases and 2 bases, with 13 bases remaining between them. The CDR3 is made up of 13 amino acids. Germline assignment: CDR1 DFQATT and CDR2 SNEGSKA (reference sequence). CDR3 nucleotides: TGCAGTGCCCCTCGGGACACTCAAGAGACCCAGTACTTC. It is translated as CSAPRDTQETQYF.

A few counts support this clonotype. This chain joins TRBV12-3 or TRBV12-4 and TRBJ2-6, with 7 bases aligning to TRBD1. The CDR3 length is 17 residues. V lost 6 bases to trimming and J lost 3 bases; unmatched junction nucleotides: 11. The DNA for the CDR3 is TGTGCCAGCAGGACCTGGGCAGGGGGATATGGGGCCAACGTCCTGACTTTC. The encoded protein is CASRTWAGGYGANVLTF.

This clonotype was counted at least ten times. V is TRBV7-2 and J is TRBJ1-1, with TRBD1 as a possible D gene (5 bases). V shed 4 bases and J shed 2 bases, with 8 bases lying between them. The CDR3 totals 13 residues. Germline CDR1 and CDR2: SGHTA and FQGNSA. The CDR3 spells CASSSRVNTEAFF. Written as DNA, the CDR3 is TGTGCCAGCAGCTCCAGGGTAAACACTGAAGCTTTCTTT.

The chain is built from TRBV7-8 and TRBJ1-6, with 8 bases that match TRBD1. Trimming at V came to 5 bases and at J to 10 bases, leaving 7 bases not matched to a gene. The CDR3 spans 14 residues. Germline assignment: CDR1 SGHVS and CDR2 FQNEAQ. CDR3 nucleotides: TGTGCCAGCAGCCCGGACAGGGCTGAATCACCCCTCCACTTT. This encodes CASSPDRAESPLHF.

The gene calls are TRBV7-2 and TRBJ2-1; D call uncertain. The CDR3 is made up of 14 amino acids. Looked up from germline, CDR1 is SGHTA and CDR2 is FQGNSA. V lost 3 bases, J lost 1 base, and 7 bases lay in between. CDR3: CASSFDRSYNEQFF. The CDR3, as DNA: TGTGCCAGCAGCTTCGACCGATCCTACAATGAGCAGTTCTTC.

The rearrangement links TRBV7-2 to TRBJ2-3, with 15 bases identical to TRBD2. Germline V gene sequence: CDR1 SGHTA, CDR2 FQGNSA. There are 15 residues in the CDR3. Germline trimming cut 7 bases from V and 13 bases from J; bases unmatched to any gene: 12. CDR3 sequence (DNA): TGTGCCAGCACCCTGGGACTAGCGGGAGGCCCCCTGGAGTATTTT. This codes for CASTLGLAGGPLEYF.

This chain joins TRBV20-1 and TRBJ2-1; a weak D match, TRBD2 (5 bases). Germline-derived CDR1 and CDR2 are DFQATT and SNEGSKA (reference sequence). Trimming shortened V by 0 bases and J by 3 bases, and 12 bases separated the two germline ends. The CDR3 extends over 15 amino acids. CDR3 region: CSARDRWESYNEQFF. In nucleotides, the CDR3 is TGCAGTGCTAGAGATCGGTGGGAGAGCTACAATGAGCAGTTCTTC.

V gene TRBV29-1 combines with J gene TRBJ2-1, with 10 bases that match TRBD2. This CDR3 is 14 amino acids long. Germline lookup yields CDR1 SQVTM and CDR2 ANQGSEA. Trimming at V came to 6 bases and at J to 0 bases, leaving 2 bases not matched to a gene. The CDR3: CSVASGSSYNEQFF. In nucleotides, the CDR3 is TGCAGCGTCGCTAGCGGGAGCTCCTACAATGAGCAGTTCTTC.